This TCR beta chain originates from a study of cytomegalovirus exposure and HLA in healthy donors. Study-wide findings and caveats: What a later analysis showed was that several of the most significant clusters appeared linked to common viral pathogens. Analysis performed later showed TCR beta chains linked to HLA being more clonally expanded than equally common others. Researchers had no immune exposure information except CMV serostatus available.

CDR3 size: 11 residues. Trimming removed 6 bases from V and 11 bases from J, with 13 bases in between. Germline V gene lookup returns CDR1 SNHLY and CDR2 FYNNEI. Samples came from healthy bone marrow donors. The sample holds one count of this clone. The antigen is not known. A multiplex PCR was run with 60 Vbeta primers and 13 Jbeta primers. Generated by immunoSEQ multiplex PCR, the TCRdb table keeps only in-frame clones and is missing some. Of approximately 81,000 clones in the sample, roughly 80% were seen once. This rearrangement joins TRBV2 to TRBJ1-1; D perhaps matches TRBD1 (6 bases). This receptor was taken from a woman in her forties or fifties in good health and CMV-seronegative. Sequenced: PBMCs. CDR3 in DNA: TGTGCCAGCAGACGAACAGGGATGGCTTTCTTT. Residues: CASRRTGMAFF.